This T cell receptor (beta chain) was obtained from a study of tumor-infiltrating lymphocytes in primary liver carcinoma. Study-level background: Surgeons resected the patients' primary liver carcinomas. The patients comprised men and women between the ages of 30 and 69 years. Samples had roughly 3.65 to 8 million productive TCRbeta reads, comparable between tissue types.

CDR3 length: 14 residues. Whole-study results and caveats: Tumors significantly exceeded blood in top-250-clone fraction (p = 0.039).

Germline DNA was extracted too, while blood RNA derived from unsorted whole blood. Points on this clonotype: Antigen unknown. A junction end diverges from the germline sequence, so it may reflect a read error.

TCR beta cDNA came from about 470 ng total RNA, primed with a constant-region primer. Slightly modified ARM-PCR with three nested multiplex PCR rounds yielded TCR beta libraries. TRBV1-TRBV30 forward primers paired with a C-beta reverse primer were used in the first two PCR rounds, which ran roughly 9 cycles each. In TCRdb, the multiplex PCR reads were re-called with MiXCR into one record per CDR3 protein. The table includes 330,000 or so distinct CDR3 sequences, roughly two thirds detected once. The rearrangement joins TRBV12-3 or TRBV12-4 to TRBJ1-1; TRBD1 agrees at 7 bases. Source material: peripheral blood. The TCR originated in a man in his forties with primary liver carcinoma and hepatitis B virus infection. The CDR3 DNA reads as TGTGCCGGCAGTCACCGGGACAGGAACACTGAAGCTTTCTTT. This gives the protein CAGSHRDRNTEAFF.